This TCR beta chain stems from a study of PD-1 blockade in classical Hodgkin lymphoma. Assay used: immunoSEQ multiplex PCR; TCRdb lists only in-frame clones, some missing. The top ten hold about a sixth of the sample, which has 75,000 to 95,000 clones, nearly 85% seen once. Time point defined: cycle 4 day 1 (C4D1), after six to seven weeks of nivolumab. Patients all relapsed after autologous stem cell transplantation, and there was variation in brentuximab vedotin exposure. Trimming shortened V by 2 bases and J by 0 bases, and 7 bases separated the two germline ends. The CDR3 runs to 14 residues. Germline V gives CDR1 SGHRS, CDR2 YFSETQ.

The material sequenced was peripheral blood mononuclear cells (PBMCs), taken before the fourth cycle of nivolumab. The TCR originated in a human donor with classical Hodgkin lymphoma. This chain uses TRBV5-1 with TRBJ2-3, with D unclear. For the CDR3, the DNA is TGCGCCAGCAGCTTACAGTCCAGCACAGATACGCAGTATTTT. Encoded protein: CASSLQSSTDTQYF.